The clone carrying this TCR beta chain turned up a few times. Its target is unknown. The CDR3 is 14 residues long. Germline V lookup: CDR1 SGHTA, CDR2 FQGNSA. V shed 5 bases, J shed 8 bases, and the junction held 11 bases outside the gene matches. The data were obtained in a study of T cells after yellow fever vaccination. Study summary: Any fraction with a low cell number was prepared using SMART-Seq v4 Ultra Low Input. Overall study results and limits: Re-detected after boosting: most primary clones, 96% of CD4 and roughly 88% of CD8. Contamination by abundant bulk-population clonotypes could be present in FACS-sorted repertoires.

MiXCR, run by TCRdb on the 5' RACE reads, gives a single entry per CDR3 protein. The sample carries a few hundred thousand distinct CDR3 sequences, roughly 5% recorded once. The source was CD4+ T cells sorted from PBMCs, collected on the day of the yellow fever booster vaccination. The sequence came from a man between 18 and 35 years old who received the YFV17D yellow fever vaccine. The J gene is TRBJ1-2, the V gene TRBV7-2; 7 bases line up with TRBD1. The CDR3, as DNA: TGTGCCAGCAGCCCACCCGACAGGGTACGGGGCTACACCTTC. It codes for CASSPPDRVRGYTF.